This T cell receptor beta chain is from a study of T-cell reconstitution after alpha-beta-depleted transplantation in children. Unique molecular identifiers tagged the TCRbeta library. Each CDR3 protein gets one entry after TCRdb re-called the PCR reads with MiXCR. The table shows 400,000 to 500,000 distinct CDR3 sequences, with 11% occurring only once. CDR3 size: 15 residues. The ends were cut back, 0 bases at V and 6 bases at J, with 18 bases in the middle. The germline V gene has CDR1 DFQATT and CDR2 SNEGSKA (reference sequence). The sequences come from PBMCs from the stem cell graft donor, collected from the stem cell graft. The origin of this receptor is a human donor who donated a stem cell graft to a child with acute myeloid leukemia. The V gene is TRBV20-1, the J gene TRBJ2-7, with D perhaps TRBD2 (5 bases). The CDR3 coding sequence is TGCAGTGCTAGAGATAGAGGGAGCCCCTCCGGCGAGCAGTACTTC. Protein: CSARDRGSPSGEQYF.